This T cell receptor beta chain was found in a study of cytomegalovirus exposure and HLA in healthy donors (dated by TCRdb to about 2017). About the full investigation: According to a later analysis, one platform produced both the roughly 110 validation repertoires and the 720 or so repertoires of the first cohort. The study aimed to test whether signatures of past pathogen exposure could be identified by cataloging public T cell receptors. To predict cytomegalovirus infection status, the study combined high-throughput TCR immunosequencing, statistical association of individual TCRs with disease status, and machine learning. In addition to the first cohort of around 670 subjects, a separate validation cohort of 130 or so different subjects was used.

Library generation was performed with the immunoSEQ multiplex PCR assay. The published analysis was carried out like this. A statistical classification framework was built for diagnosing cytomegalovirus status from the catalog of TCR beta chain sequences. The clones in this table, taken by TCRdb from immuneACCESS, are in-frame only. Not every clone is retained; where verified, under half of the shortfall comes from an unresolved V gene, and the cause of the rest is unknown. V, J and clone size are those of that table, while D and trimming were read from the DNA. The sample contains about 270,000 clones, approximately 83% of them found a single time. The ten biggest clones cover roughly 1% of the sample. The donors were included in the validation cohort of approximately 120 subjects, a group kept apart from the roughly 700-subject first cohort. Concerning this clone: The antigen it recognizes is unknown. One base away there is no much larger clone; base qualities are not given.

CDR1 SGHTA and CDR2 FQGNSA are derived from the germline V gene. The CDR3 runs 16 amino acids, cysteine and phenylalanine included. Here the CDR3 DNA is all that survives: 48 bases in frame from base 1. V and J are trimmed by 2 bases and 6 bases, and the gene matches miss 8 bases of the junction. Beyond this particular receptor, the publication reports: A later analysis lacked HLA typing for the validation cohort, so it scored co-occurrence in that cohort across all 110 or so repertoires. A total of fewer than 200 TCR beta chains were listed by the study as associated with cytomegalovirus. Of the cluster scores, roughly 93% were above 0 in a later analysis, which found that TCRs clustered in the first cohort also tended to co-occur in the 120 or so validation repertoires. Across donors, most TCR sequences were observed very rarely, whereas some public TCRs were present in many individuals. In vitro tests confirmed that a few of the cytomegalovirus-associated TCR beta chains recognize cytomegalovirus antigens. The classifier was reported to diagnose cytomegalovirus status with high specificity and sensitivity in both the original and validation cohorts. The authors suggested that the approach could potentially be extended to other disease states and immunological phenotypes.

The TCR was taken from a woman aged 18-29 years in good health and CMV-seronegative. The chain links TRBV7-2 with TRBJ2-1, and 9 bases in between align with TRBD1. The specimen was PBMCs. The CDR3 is CASSLQSGTGSNEQFF. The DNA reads TGTGCCAGCAGCTTACAGTCCGGGACAGGGTCCAATGAGCAGTTCTTC.